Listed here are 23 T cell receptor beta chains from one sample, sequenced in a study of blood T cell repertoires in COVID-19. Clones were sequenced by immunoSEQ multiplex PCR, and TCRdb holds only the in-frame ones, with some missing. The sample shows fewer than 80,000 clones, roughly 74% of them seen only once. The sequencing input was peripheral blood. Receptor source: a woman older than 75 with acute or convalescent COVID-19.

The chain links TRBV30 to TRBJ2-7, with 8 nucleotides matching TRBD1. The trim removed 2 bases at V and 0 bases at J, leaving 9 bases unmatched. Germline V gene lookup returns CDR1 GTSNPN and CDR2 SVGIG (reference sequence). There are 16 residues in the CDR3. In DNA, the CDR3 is TGTGCCTGGAGTACCCAGGACAGGGCTAGCTCCTACGAGCAGTACTTC. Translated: CAWSTQDRASSYEQYF.

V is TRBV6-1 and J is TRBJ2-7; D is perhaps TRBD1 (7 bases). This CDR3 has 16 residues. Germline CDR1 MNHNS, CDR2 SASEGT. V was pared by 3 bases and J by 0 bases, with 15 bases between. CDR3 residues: CASSDAAGQFSYEQYF. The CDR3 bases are TGTGCCAGCAGTGACGCGGCGGGACAGTTCTCCTACGAGCAGTACTTC.

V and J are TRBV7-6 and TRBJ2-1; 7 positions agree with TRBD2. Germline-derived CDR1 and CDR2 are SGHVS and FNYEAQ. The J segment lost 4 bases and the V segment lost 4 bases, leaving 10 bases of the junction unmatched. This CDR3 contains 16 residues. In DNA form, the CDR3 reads TGTGCCAGCAGCTCAACTTCTAGCGGAGGGTACAATGAGCAGTTCTTC. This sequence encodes CASSSTSSGGYNEQFF. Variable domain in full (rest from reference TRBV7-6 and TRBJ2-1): GAGVSQSPRYKVTKRGQDVALRCDPISGHVSLYWYRQALGQGPEFLTYFNYEAQQDKSGLPNDRFSAERPEGSISTLTIQRTEQRDSAMYRCASSSTSSGGYNEQFFGPGTRLTVL.

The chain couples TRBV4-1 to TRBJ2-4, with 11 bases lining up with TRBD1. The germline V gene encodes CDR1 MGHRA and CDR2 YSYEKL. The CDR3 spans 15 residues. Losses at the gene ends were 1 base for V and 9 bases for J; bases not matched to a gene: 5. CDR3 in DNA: TGCGCCAGCAGCCAAGGGGACAGGGGGGTAGGCATTCAGTACTTC. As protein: CASSQGDRGVGIQYF.

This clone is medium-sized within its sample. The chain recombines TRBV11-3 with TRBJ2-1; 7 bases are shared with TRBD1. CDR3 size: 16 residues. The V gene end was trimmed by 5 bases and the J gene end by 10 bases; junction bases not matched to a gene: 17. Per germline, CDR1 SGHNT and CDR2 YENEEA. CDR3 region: CASSPLGQGTEKEQFF. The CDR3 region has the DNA TGTGCCAGCAGCCCCCTGGGGCAGGGGACAGAGAAAGAGCAGTTCTTC.

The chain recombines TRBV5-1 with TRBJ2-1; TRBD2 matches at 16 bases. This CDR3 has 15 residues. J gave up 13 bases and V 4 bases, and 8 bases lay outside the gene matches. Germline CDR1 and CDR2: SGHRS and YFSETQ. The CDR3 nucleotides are TGCGCCAGCAGCGGACCGGGACTAGCGGGAGGGCCACAGTTCTTC. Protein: CASSGPGLAGGPQFF. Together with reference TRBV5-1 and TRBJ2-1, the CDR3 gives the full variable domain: KAGVTQTPRYLIKTRGQQVTLSCSPISGHRSVSWYQQTPGQGLQFLFEYFSETQRNKGNFPGRFSGRQFSNSRSEMNVSTLELGDSALYLCASSGPGLAGGPQFFGPGTRLTVL.

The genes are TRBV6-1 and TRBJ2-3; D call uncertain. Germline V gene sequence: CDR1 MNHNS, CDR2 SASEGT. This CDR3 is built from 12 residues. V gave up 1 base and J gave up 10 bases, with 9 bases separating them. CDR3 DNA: TGTGCCAGCAGTGAAGGAGACTTGTCGCAGTATTTT. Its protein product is CASSEGDLSQYF.

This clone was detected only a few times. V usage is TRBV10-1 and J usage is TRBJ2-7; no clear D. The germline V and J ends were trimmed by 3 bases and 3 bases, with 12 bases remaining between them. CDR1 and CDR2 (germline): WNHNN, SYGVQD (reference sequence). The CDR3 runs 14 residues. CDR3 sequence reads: CASSEQQTLYEQYF. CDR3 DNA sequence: TGCGCCAGCAGTGAACAACAGACACTCTACGAGCAGTACTTC.

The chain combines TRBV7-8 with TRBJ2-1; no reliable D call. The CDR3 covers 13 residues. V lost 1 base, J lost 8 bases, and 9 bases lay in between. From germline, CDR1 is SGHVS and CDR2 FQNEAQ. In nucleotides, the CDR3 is TGTGCCAGCAGCTTAGGCAGGTTCGATGAGCAGTTCTTC. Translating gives CASSLGRFDEQFF.

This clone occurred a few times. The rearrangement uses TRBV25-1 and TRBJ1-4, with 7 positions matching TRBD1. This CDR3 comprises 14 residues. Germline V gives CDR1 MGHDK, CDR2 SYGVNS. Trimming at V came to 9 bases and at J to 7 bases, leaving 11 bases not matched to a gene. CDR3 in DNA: TGTGCCAGTAACCCCACAGGGGTCGGTGAAAAACTGTTTTTT. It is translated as CASNPTGVGEKLFF.

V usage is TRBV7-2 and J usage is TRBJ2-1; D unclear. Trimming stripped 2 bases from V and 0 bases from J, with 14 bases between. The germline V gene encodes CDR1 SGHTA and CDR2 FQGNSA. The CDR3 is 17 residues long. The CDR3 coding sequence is TGTGCCAGCAGCTTACGGCCAGTACGGAGCTCCTACAATGAGCAGTTCTTC. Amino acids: CASSLRPVRSSYNEQFF.

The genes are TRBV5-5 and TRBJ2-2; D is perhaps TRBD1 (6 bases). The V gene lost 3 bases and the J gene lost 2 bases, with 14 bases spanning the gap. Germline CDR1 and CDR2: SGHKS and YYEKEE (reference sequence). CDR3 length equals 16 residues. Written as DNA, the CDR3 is TGTGCCAGCAGCTCGGGGTTCAGGGGTAACACCGGGGAGCTGTTTTTT. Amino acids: CASSSGFRGNTGELFF.

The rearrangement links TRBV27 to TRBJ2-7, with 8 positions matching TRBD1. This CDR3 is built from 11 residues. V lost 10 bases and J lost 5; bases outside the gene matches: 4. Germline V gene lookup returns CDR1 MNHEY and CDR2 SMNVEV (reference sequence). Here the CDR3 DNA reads TGTGCCATCCAGGGGGCCAACGAGCAGTACTTC. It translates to CAIQGANEQYF.

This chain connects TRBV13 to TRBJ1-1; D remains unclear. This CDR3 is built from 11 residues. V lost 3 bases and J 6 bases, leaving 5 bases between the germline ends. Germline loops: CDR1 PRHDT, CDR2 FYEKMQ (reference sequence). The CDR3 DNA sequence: TGTGCCAGCAGCTTGAGTGCTGAAGCTTTCTTT. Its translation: CASSLSAEAFF.

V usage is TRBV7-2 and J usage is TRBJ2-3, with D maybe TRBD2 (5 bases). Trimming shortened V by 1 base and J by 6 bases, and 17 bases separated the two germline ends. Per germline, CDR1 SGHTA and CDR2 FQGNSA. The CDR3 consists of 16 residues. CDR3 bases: TGTGCCAGCAGCTTAGGCTCACCGGGCTCGGGGGATACGCAGTATTTT. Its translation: CASSLGSPGSGDTQYF.

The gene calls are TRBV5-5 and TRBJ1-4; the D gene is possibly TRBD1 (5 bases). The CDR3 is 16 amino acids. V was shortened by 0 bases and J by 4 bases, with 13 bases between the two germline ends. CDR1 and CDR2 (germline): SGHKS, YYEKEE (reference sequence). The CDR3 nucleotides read TGTGCCAGCAGCTTGGGGGGGACTTTTAGTAATGAAAAACTGTTTTTT. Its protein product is CASSLGGTFSNEKLFF.

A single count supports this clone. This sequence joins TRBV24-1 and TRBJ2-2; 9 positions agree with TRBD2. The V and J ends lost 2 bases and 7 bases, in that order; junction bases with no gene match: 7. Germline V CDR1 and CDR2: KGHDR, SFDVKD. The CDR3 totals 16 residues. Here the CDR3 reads CATSDSIAGAVGELFF. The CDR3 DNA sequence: TGTGCCACCAGTGATTCTATAGCGGGAGCTGTCGGGGAGCTGTTTTTT.

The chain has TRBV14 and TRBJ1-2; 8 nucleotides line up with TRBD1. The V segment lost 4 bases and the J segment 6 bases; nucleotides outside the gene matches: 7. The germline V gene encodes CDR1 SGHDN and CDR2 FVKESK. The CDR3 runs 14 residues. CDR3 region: CASSLQGVTDGYTF. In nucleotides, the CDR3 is TGTGCCAGCAGCCTACAGGGGGTGACGGATGGCTACACCTTC.

The CDR3 DNA follows: TGCGCCAGCAGCCAAGACCCCTCGGGGGACGGCGAGCAGTACTTC. Its protein is CASSQDPSGDGEQYF. The genes are TRBV4-3 and TRBJ2-7; tentative D call: TRBD2 (6 bases). Germline-derived CDR1 and CDR2 are LGHNA and YSLEER. V was trimmed by 0 bases and J by 6 bases, leaving 15 bases between them. There are 15 residues in the CDR3.

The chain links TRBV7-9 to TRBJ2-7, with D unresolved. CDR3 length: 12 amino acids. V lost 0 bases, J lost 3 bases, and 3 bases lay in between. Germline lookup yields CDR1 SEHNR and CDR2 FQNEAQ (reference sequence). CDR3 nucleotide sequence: TGTGCCAGCAGCTTAGCGCGCTACGAGCAGTACTTC. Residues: CASSLARYEQYF.

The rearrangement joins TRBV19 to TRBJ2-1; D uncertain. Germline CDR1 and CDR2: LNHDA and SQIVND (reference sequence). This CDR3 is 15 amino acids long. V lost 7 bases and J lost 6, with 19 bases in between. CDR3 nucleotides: TGTGCCAGTACCACTTACTCTGGTAGGAGCAATGAGCAGTTCTTC. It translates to CASTTYSGRSNEQFF.

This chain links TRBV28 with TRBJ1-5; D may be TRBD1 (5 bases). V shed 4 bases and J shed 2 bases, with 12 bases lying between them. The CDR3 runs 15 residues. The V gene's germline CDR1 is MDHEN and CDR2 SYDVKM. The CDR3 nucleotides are TGTGCCAGCAGTTCAAGGGGCCGGGGCAATCAGCCCCAGCATTTT. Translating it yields CASSSRGRGNQPQHF.

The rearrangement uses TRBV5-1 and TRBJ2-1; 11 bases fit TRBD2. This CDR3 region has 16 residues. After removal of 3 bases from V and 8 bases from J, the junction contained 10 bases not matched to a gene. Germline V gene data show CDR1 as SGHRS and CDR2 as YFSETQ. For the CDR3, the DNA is TGCGCCAGCAGCTCATTGACTAGCGGGAATTGGGATGAGCAGTTCTTC. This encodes CASSSLTSGNWDEQFF.